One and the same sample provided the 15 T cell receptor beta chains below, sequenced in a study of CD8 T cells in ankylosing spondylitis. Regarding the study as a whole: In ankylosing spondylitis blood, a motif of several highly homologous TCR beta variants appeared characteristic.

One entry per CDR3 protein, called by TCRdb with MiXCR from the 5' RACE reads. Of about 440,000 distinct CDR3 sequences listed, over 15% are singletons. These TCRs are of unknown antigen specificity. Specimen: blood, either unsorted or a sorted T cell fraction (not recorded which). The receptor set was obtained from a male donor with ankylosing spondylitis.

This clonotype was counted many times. CDR3: CASSSQSGTDNYGYTF. CDR3 in DNA: TGTGCCAGCAGCTCGCAGTCCGGGACGGACAACTATGGCTACACCTTC. The genes are TRBV7-9 and TRBJ1-2, with a weak D call TRBD1 (5 bases). This CDR3 spans 16 amino acids. CDR1 and CDR2 (germline): SEHNR, FQNEAQ (reference sequence). The V end was cut by 4 bases, the J end by 2 bases, with 17 bases between.

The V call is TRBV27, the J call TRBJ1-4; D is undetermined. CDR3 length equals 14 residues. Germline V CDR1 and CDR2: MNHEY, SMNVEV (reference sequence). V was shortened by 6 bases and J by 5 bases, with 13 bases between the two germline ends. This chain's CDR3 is CASSQLGRNEKLFF. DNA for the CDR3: TGTGCCAGCAGCCAACTCGGACGGAATGAAAAACTGTTTTTT. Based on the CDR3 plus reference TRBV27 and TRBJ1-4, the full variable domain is EAQVTQNPRYLITVTGKKLTVTCSQNMNHEYMSWYRQDPGLGLRQIYYSMNVEVTDKGDVPEGYKVSRKEKRNFPLILESPSPNQTSLYFCASSQLGRNEKLFFGSGTQLSVL.

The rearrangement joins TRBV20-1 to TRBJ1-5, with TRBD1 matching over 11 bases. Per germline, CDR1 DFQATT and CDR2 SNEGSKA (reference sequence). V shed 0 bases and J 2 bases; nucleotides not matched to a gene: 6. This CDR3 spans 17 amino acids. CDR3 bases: TGCAGTGCTAGAGAAGGACAGGGGGCCCCCCGCAATCAGCCCCAGCATTTT. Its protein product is CSAREGQGAPRNQPQHF.

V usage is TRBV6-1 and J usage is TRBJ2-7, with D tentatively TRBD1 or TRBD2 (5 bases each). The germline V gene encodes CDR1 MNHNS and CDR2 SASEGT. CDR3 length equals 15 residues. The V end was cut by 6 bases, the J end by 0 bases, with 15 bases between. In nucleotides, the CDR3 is TGTGCCAGCAGCGCAGGGAGCCTTTCCTCCTACGAGCAGTACTTC. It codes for CASSAGSLSSYEQYF.

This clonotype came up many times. Written as DNA, the CDR3 is TGCAGCGTAGGGCTCCGGACGGAGTACGAGCAGTACTTC. It codes for CSVGLRTEYEQYF. J is TRBJ2-7 and V is TRBV29-1; the D is unclear. Germline CDR1 SQVTM, CDR2 ANQGSEA. Trimming pared 6 bases from V and 4 bases from J, leaving 16 bases between. The CDR3 totals 13 residues.

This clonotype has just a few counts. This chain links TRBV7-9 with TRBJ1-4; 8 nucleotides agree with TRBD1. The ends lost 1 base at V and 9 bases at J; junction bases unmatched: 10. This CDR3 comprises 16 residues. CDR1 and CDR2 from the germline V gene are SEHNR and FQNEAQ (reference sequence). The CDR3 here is CASSLGTGGMNQKLFF. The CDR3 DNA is TGTGCCAGCAGCTTAGGAACAGGGGGGATGAATCAAAAACTGTTTTTT.

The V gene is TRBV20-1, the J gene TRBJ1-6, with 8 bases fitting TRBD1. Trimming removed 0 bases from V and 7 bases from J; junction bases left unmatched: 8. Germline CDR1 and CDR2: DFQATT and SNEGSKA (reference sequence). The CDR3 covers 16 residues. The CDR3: CSAREGGQGRNSPLHF. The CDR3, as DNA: TGCAGTGCTAGAGAGGGTGGACAGGGAAGGAATTCACCCCTCCACTTT.

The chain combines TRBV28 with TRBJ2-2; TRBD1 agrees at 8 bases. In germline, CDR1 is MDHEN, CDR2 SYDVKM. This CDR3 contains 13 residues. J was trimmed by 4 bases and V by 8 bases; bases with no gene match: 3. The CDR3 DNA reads TGTGCCAGCGGACAGGGCCCCACCGGGGAGCTGTTTTTT. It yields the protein CASGQGPTGELFF.

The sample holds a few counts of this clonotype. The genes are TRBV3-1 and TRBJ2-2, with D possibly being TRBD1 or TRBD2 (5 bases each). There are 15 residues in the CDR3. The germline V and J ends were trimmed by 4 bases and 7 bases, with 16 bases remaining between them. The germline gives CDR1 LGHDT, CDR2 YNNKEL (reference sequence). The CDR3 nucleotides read TGTGCCAGCAGCCTCGTGGGGGTGAGGATCGGGGAGCTGTTTTTT. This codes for CASSLVGVRIGELFF.

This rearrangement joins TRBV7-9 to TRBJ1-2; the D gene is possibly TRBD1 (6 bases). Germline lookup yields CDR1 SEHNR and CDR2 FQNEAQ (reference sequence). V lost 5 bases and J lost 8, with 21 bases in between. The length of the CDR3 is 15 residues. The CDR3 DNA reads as TGTGCCAGCAGCCCCCCCCAGGGGATCAGTAAAGGCTACACCTTC. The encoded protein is CASSPPQGISKGYTF.

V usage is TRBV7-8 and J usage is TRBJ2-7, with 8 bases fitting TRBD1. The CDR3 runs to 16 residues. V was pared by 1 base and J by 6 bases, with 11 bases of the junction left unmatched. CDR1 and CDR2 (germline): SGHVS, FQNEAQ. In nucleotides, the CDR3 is TGTGCCAGCAGCTTAGACGTCGACAGGGGCTACTTCGAGCAGTACTTC. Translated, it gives CASSLDVDRGYFEQYF.

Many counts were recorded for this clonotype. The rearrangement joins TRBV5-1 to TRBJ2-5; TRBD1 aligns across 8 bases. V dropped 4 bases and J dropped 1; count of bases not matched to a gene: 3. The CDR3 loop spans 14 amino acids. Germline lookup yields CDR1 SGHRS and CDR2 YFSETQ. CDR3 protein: CASSTDRGQETQYF. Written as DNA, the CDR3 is TGCGCCAGCAGCACCGACAGGGGCCAAGAGACCCAGTACTTC.

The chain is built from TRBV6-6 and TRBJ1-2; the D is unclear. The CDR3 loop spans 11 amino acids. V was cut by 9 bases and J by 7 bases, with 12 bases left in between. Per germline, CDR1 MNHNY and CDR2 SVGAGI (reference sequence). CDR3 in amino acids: CASGTESGYTF. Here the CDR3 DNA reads TGTGCCAGTGGAACAGAATCTGGCTACACCTTC.

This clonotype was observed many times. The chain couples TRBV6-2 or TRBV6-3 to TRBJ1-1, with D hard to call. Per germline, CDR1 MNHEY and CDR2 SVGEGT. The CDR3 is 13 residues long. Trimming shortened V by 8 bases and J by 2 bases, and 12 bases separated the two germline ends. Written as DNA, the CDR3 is TGTGCCAGCTCGGCTAGCTTTAACACTGAAGCTTTCTTT. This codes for CASSASFNTEAFF.

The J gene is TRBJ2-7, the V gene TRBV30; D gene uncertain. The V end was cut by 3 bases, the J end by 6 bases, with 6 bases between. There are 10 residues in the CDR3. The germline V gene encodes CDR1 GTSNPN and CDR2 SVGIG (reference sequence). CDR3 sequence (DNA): TGTGCCTGGAGAAGAAGCGAGCAGTACTTC. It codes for CAWRRSEQYF.